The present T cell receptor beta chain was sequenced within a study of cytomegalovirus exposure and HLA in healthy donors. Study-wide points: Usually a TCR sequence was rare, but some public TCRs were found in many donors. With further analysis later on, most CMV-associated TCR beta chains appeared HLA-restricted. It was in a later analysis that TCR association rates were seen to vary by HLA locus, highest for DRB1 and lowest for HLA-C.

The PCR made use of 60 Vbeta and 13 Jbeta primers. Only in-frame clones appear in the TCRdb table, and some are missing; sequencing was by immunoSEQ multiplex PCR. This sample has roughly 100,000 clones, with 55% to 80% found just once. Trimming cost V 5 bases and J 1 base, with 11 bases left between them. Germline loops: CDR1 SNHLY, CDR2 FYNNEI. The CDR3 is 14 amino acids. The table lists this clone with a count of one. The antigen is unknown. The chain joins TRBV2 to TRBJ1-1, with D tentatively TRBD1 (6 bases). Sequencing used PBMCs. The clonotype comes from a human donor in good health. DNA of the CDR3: TGTGCCAGCAGTAAACAGGGAAGGAACACTGAAGCTTTCTTT. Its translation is CASSKQGRNTEAFF.